This T cell receptor (beta chain) is from a study of blood T cell repertoires in COVID-19. On the study more broadly: Acute and convalescent COVID-19 specimens originated in the United States, Italy and Spain. Nucleic acid was either cDNA or gDNA, and it came from T cells, B-cell-depleted T cells, or PBMCs.

Source study methods: The assay estimated nucleated cells by amplifying reference gene primers. Produced via immunoSEQ multiplex PCR; TCRdb's table is partial and in-frame only. V, J and clone size were drawn from that table, and D and trimming were deduced from the DNA. The sample holds under 300,000 clones, about four fifths seen once. CDR1 is SNHLY and CDR2 is FYNNEI in the germline V gene. V gave up 4 bases and J gave up 0 bases; unmatched junction bases: 4. The length of the CDR3 is 15 residues. The chain combines TRBV2 with TRBJ2-7; 9 bases are a match to TRBD1. Sequencing was done on a sample of peripheral blood. The receptor was derived from a man of 80 years or more with acute or convalescent COVID-19. The CDR3 DNA follows: TGTGCCAGCAGTGTGGCGACAGGGGGCTCCTACGAGCAGTACTTC. Encoded protein: CASSVATGGSYEQYF.